A single T cell receptor (beta chain) is shown here with its context. Its antigen is undetermined. The data are from a study of CD8 T cells in ankylosing spondylitis. General observations from the study: Blood of patients with ankylosing spondylitis appeared to be characterized by a TCR beta motif of eight highly homologous variants. From matched ankylosing spondylitis synovial fluid, disease-linked clones were reportedly recovered at significantly enriched levels.

Germline-derived CDR1 and CDR2 are LGHNA and YNFKEQ. CDR3 length: 13 residues. Trimming took off 5 bases at V and 4 bases at J, with 9 bases between the two ends. Making the TCR beta libraries involved quantitative 5'-RACE with molecular barcodes. TCRdb fed the 5' RACE reads into MiXCR, producing one record per CDR3 protein. Of fewer than 180,000 distinct CDR3 sequences listed, under 45% were seen once; the top ten hold roughly 15%. Sample: synovial fluid, either unsorted or a sorted T cell fraction (not recorded which). The V call is TRBV4-2, the J call TRBJ2-1; D is unclear. The TCR sequence derives from a male donor with ankylosing spondylitis. In nucleotides, the CDR3 is TGTGCCAGCAGCATGGTCTTATACAATGAGCAGTTCTTC. The encoded protein is CASSMVLYNEQFF.